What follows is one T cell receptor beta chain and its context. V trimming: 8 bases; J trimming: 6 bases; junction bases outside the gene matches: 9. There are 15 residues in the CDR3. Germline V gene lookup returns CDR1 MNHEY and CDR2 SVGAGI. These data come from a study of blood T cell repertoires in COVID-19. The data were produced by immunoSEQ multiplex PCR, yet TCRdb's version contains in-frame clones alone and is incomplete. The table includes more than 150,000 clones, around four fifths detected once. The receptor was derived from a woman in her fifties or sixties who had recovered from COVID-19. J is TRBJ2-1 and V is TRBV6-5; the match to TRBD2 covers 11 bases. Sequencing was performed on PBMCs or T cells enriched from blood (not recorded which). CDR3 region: CASSLTSGTFNEQFF. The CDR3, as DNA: TGTGCCAGCTCCCTGACTAGCGGGACGTTCAATGAGCAGTTCTTC.